These 25 T cell receptor beta chains originate from one sample sequenced in a study of blood T cells in healthy people across ages. A second PCR of 7 to 11 cycles used a sample-barcoded 5' primer and a J-beta primer mix. MiXCR, applied by TCRdb to the 5' RACE reads, yields one record per CDR3 protein. Counted here are hundreds of thousands of distinct CDR3 sequences, just over 55% occurring once; the ten biggest clones make up roughly 24%. The sample taken for sequencing was blood. Receptor source: a man between 35 and 55 years old in good health.

This clonotype was observed a few times. The chain employs TRBV7-2 and TRBJ2-1, with D hard to call. Germline CDR1 is SGHTA and CDR2 is FQGNSA. The CDR3 sequence is 14 residues long. V lost 2 bases, J lost 6 bases, and 11 bases lay in between. The CDR3 sequence: CASSLRSIGNEQFF. CDR3 DNA sequence: TGTGCCAGCAGCTTACGGAGTATAGGCAATGAGCAGTTCTTC.

The CDR3, as DNA: TGTGCCAGCAGCTCCGGGACAGCCGTTTCGGGCACAGATACGCAGTATTTT. Protein sequence: CASSSGTAVSGTDTQYF. The chain has TRBV5-5 and TRBJ2-3; 7 nucleotides agree with TRBD1. V trimming: 3 bases; J trimming: 1 base; junction bases outside the gene matches: 11. Germline-derived CDR1 and CDR2 are SGHKS and YYEKEE (reference sequence). The CDR3 has 17 residues.

This clonotype showed up just a few times. This chain uses TRBV14 with TRBJ2-3; the D is unclear. The germline V and J ends were trimmed by 1 base and 4 bases, with 3 bases remaining between them. There are 12 residues in the CDR3. The germline V gene has CDR1 SGHDN and CDR2 FVKESK. The chain's CDR3 is CASSQAADTQYF. In nucleotides, the CDR3 is TGTGCCAGCAGCCAAGCTGCAGATACGCAGTATTTT. Based on the CDR3 plus reference TRBV14 and TRBJ2-3, the full variable domain is EAGVTQFPSHSVIEKGQTVTLRCDPISGHDNLYWYRRVMGKEIKFLLHFVKESKQDESGMPNNRFLAERTGGTYSTLKVQPAELEDSGVYFCASSQAADTQYFGPGTRLTVL.

This clonotype was detected many times. The chain employs TRBV5-1 and TRBJ2-1; TRBD1 is a possible D gene (5 bases). Trimming removed 4 bases from V and 6 bases from J, with 17 bases in between. CDR3 size: 15 residues. Germline loops: CDR1 SGHRS, CDR2 YFSETQ. The DNA for the CDR3 is TGCGCCAGCAGCCAGGACATTCCAGTGGCCAATGAGCAGTTCTTC. Translation: CASSQDIPVANEQFF.

The rearrangement links TRBV12-3 or TRBV12-4 to TRBJ2-2, with 9 positions matching TRBD2. J gave up 6 bases and V 3 bases, and 8 bases lay outside the gene matches. This CDR3 spans 16 amino acids. The CDR3 DNA reads TGTGCCAGCAGTTTTGGCCGCGGGGGGGCCCCCGGGGAGCTGTTTTTT. As protein: CASSFGRGGAPGELFF.

The chain uses TRBV7-3 and TRBJ2-1, with 10 nucleotides matching TRBD2. Germline values: CDR1 SGHTA, CDR2 FQGTGA. V dropped 1 base and J dropped 8; count of bases not matched to a gene: 5. The CDR3 runs 15 residues. CDR3 nucleotides: TGTGCCAGCAGCTTAATCGTAGCGGGGGGCGATGAGCAGTTCTTC. Translated, it gives CASSLIVAGGDEQFF.

The rearrangement uses TRBV10-3 and TRBJ2-5; D is perhaps TRBD1 (6 bases). The V gene's germline CDR1 is ENHRY and CDR2 SYGVKD. The CDR3 spans 13 residues. V was clipped by 4 bases and J by 4 bases, with 10 bases between them. CDR3 coding DNA: TGTGCCATCAGTGGAACAGGGCTAGAGACCCAGTACTTC. This codes for CAISGTGLETQYF.

V is TRBV12-3 or TRBV12-4 and J is TRBJ2-3; 11 positions match TRBD2. J was trimmed by 14 bases and V by 7 bases; bases with no gene match: 8. This CDR3 has 12 amino acids. DNA for the CDR3: TGTGCCAGCACCCCACTAGCGGGAGCGTGGTATTTT. Its translation is CASTPLAGAWYF.

The rearrangement uses TRBV29-1 and TRBJ1-5; weak D call: TRBD1 (5 bases). CDR3 size: 14 residues. Trimming took 4 bases from V and 5 from J, leaving 15 bases between them. CDR1 is SQVTM and CDR2 is ANQGSEA in the germline V gene. CDR3 region: CSVVGVAGDQPQHF. In DNA, the CDR3 is TGCAGCGTTGTAGGGGTCGCAGGCGATCAGCCCCAGCATTTT. The variable domain in full, completed from reference TRBV29-1 and TRBJ1-5, reads SAVISQKPSRDICQRGTSLTIQCQVDSQVTMMFWYRQQPGQSLTLIATANQGSEATYESGFVIDKFPISRPNLTFSTLTVSNMSPEDSSIYLCSVVGVAGDQPQHFGDGTRLSIL.

This rearrangement joins TRBV18 to TRBJ2-5; D remains unclear. The germline V gene has CDR1 KGHSH and CDR2 LQKENI. The CDR3 consists of 14 residues. V was shortened by 2 bases and J by 5 bases, with 12 bases between the two germline ends. CDR3 DNA sequence: TGTGCCAGCTCACCAGGTCTGAATTGGGAGACCCAGTACTTC. It specifies CASSPGLNWETQYF.

The sample holds one count of this clonotype. The chain joins TRBV11-1 to TRBJ1-1, with 8 bases identical to TRBD1. This CDR3 comprises 15 residues. Germline lookup yields CDR1 SGHAT and CDR2 FQDESV (reference sequence). V lost 3 bases and J lost 5; bases outside the gene matches: 8. CDR3 bases: TGTGCCAGCAGCTTTAACGGACAGGGACCGACTGAAGCTTTCTTT. This sequence encodes CASSFNGQGPTEAFF.

This clonotype turned up a few times. The gene calls are TRBV20-1 and TRBJ2-1, with 10 bases matching TRBD1. The CDR3 extends over 13 amino acids. V shed 4 bases and J 9 bases; nucleotides not matched to a gene: 6. In germline, CDR1 is DFQATT, CDR2 SNEGSKA (reference sequence). In DNA, the CDR3 is TGCAGTGCTAAAGGACAGGGGGTGCGTGAGCAGTTCTTC. It specifies CSAKGQGVREQFF.

Turning to this clonotype: The junction does not match germline at one end; this may be a read error. J is TRBJ1-2 and V is TRBV28, with D possibly TRBD1 on 6 matching bases. This CDR3 is built from 16 residues. Germline V gives CDR1 MDHEN, CDR2 SYDVKM. The CDR3 DNA sequence: TGTGCCAGCAGGTTATCAGGACAGAATTTTAACTATGGCTACACCTTC. Translated: CASRLSGQNFNYGYTF.

The genes are TRBV7-9 and TRBJ2-5; TRBD2 aligns across 9 bases. The germline CDR1 and CDR2 sequences are SEHNR and FQNEAQ (reference sequence). This CDR3 spans 16 amino acids. The trim removed 7 bases at V and 11 bases at J, leaving 20 bases unmatched. The DNA of the CDR3 is TGTGCCAGCACGGACCCCGGACTAGCGCCCATTGGTGAGCAGTACTTC. Translation gives CASTDPGLAPIGEQYF.

The V gene is TRBV12-3 or TRBV12-4, the J gene TRBJ2-7; 9 nucleotides align to TRBD2. The length of the CDR3 is 16 residues. V lost 6 bases and J lost 7; bases outside the gene matches: 16. This CDR3 is CASSPGGRAVSNEQYF. CDR3 coding DNA: TGTGCCAGCAGCCCAGGCGGGAGGGCCGTTTCCAATGAGCAGTACTTC.

This clonotype occurred many times. The gene calls are TRBV12-3 or TRBV12-4 and TRBJ2-3; D unclear. This CDR3 is built from 14 residues. V was shortened by 6 bases and J by 0 bases, with 10 bases between the two germline ends. This CDR3 is CASSTRHSTDTQYF. The CDR3 DNA follows: TGTGCCAGCAGCACCCGACACAGCACAGATACGCAGTATTTT.

V and J are TRBV4-1 and TRBJ2-1; a possible D gene is TRBD1 (6 bases). Germline CDR1 MGHRA, CDR2 YSYEKL. The CDR3 sequence is 17 residues long. Deletions cut 4 bases from V and 9 bases from J, with 25 bases between. The CDR3 region is CASSRTGSGEQRGEQFF. The CDR3, as DNA: TGCGCCAGCAGCCGAACAGGCTCAGGGGAGCAAAGGGGTGAGCAGTTCTTC.

This rearrangement joins TRBV5-1 to TRBJ1-6; 9 nucleotides align to TRBD1. Germline CDR1 SGHRS, CDR2 YFSETQ. V trimming: 4 bases; J trimming: 3 bases; junction bases outside the gene matches: 5. This CDR3 spans 16 amino acids. CDR3 in DNA: TGCGCCAGCAGCCTAGAGGACAGGGGCTATAATTCACCCCTCCACTTT. This translates into CASSLEDRGYNSPLHF.

A few counts support this clonotype. The chain joins TRBV12-3 or TRBV12-4 to TRBJ2-4; D is possibly TRBD2 (5 bases). The CDR3 has 14 residues. Trimming removed 3 bases from V and 1 base from J, with 7 bases in between. Here the CDR3 DNA reads TGTGCCAGCAGTTTTACGGGGGCCAAAAACATTCAGTACTTC. This gives the protein CASSFTGAKNIQYF.

This chain uses TRBV10-3 with TRBJ2-1; D may be TRBD1 or TRBD2 (5 bases each). The CDR3 consists of 13 residues. Germline V gene sequence: CDR1 ENHRY, CDR2 SYGVKD. V was clipped by 5 bases and J by 10 bases, with 15 bases between them. CDR3 nucleotides: TGTGCCATCAGTTGGGACGAGCTAATGGAGCAGTTCTTC. This sequence encodes CAISWDELMEQFF.

V gene TRBV20-1 combines with J gene TRBJ2-7, with TRBD2 matching 9 bases. The germline V gene encodes CDR1 DFQATT and CDR2 SNEGSKA (reference sequence). Losses at the gene ends were 7 bases for V and 5 bases for J; bases not matched to a gene: 12. This CDR3 comprises 14 residues. CDR3 protein: CSVIMAGGRDEQYF. The CDR3 DNA sequence: TGCAGTGTCATCATGGCGGGAGGGCGGGACGAGCAGTACTTC.

The chain uses TRBV20-1 and TRBJ2-7, with D perhaps assigned TRBD1 or TRBD2 (5 bases each). Germline CDR1 and CDR2: DFQATT and SNEGSKA (reference sequence). This CDR3 is 13 amino acids long. V was clipped by 8 bases and J by 4 bases, with 18 bases between them. The CDR3 region is CSTPGRGLYEQYF. CDR3 bases: TGCAGTACACCGGGACGGGGCCTTTACGAGCAGTACTTC.

This chain connects TRBV12-3 or TRBV12-4 to TRBJ1-5, with TRBD1 matching 7 bases. V lost 3 bases to trimming and J lost 9 bases; unmatched junction nucleotides: 11. The CDR3 contains 15 residues. The CDR3 spells CASSFLDREGWPQHF. The CDR3 DNA reads as TGTGCCAGCAGTTTCCTTGACAGGGAGGGTTGGCCCCAGCATTTT.

The chain uses TRBV20-1 and TRBJ2-6; TRBD2 might be the D (6 bases). Germline assignment: CDR1 DFQATT and CDR2 SNEGSKA (reference sequence). CDR3 length: 16 amino acids. V was pared by 2 bases and J by 9 bases, with 20 bases between. CDR3 region: CSARYPGRPRDNVLTF. CDR3 coding DNA: TGCAGTGCTAGATACCCCGGTAGACCGCGGGACAACGTCCTGACTTTC.

This clonotype was seen only a few times. The rearrangement links TRBV20-1 to TRBJ1-2; D not certain. Trimming pared 4 bases from V and 0 bases from J, leaving 12 bases between. Germline V gene sequence: CDR1 DFQATT, CDR2 SNEGSKA (reference sequence). The CDR3 contains 14 residues. The CDR3 coding sequence is TGCAGTGCTACCCTCCCCGATGCTAACTATGGCTACACCTTC. This encodes CSATLPDANYGYTF.